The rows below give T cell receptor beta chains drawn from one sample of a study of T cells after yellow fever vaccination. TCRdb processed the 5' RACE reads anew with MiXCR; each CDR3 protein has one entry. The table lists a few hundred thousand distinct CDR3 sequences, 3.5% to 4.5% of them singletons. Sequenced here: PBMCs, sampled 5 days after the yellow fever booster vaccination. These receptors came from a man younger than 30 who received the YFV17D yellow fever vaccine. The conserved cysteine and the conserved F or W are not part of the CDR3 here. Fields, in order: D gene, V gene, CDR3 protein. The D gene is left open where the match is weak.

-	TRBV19	ASSIAQGNPYNEQF
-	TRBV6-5	ASIPGTEAF
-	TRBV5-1	ASSLASQWETQY
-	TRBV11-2	ASSSPSRNEKLF
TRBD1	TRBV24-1	ATSDDRGPAIQPQH
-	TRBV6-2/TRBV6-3	ASTTTGVRPQH
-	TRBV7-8	ASTSIPNTEAF
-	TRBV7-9	ASTVTMNTEAF
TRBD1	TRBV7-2	ASTRGDSTYNEQF
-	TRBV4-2	ASSQDGRGGETQY
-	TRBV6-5	ASNKPSSASSYNEQF
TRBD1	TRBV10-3	AIVEGANSPLH
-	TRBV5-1	ASSLGSWSSYEQY
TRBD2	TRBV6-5	ASSYRLLAGGTDTQY
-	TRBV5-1	ASSSGPDNEQF
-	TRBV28	ASSSGSITGELF
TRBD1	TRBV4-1	ASSASGTGQSGANVLT
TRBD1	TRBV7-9	ASSSYGRDSRQPQH
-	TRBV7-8	ASSLFREYGYT
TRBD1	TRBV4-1	ASSHFGTGGQETQY
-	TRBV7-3	ASSLLGGSGEEQY
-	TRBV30	AWRPLTGREQY
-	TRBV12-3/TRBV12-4	ASSLGHPYNEQF
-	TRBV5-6	ASSYLGASYEQY
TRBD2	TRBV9	ASTPGGGFDTQY
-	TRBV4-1	ASSGTLARDGRKFIH
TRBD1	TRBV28	ASRVYRGKTGELF